The 24 T cell receptor beta chains given below trace back to one sample, sequenced in a study of molecular identifiers for immune sequencing clone quantification. TCRdb independently ran MiXCR on the PCR reads; one entry per CDR3 protein. The data show about 320,000 distinct CDR3 sequences, with around 21% seen just once and 0.75% to 0.85% held by the top ten. Input material: naive CD8+ T cells from blood, with Jurkat cell RNA spiked in. The sample's subset: FACS-sorted CD8+CD4-CCR7+CD45RA+ naive T cells. Receptors were obtained from a human donor in good health. Some libraries in this study had Jurkat cell RNA spiked in.

In this sample, this clonotype turned up many times. This rearrangement joins TRBV28 to TRBJ2-3; 10 bases are shared with TRBD2. Per germline, CDR1 MDHEN and CDR2 SYDVKM. With 6 bases clipped from V and 5 bases from J, the junction kept 8 bases outside the gene matches. The CDR3 consists of 15 residues. The CDR3 is CASRLGLALGDTQYF. The CDR3 DNA is TGTGCCAGCAGATTGGGACTAGCGCTGGGAGATACGCAGTATTTT.

This clonotype was observed many times. The rearrangement uses TRBV28 and TRBJ2-2, with D possibly being TRBD1 (6 bases). Germline values: CDR1 MDHEN, CDR2 SYDVKM. The CDR3 is 16 residues long. The V end lost 4 bases, the J end lost 0 bases, and 12 bases lay between the germline ends. CDR3 residues: CASSYRTVTNTGELFF. The CDR3 DNA sequence: TGTGCCAGCAGTTACAGGACAGTAACGAACACCGGGGAGCTGTTTTTT.

This clonotype was observed a handful of times. This chain joins TRBV28 and TRBJ2-5; D may be TRBD1 (6 bases). With 6 bases removed from V and 2 bases from J, the gap between germline ends came to 22 bases. The CDR3 consists of 17 residues. Germline CDR1 is MDHEN and CDR2 is SYDVKM. The DNA of the CDR3 is TGTGCCAGCAGCCCACATCATCGACAGGAAGAACAAGAGACCCAGTACTTC. Amino acid sequence: CASSPHHRQEEQETQYF. Combining the CDR3 with reference TRBV28 and TRBJ2-5 gives the whole variable domain DVKVTQSSRYLVKRTGEKVFLECVQDMDHENMFWYRQDPGLGLRLIYFSYDVKMKEKGDIPEGYSVSREKKERFSLILESASTNQTSMYLCASSPHHRQEEQETQYFGPGTRLLVL.

This clonotype was counted ten times or more. The CDR3 coding sequence is TGTGCCAGCAGCCCCGTGACAAGCTCCTACGAGCAGTACTTC. This sequence encodes CASSPVTSSYEQYF. The chain carries TRBV7-2 and TRBJ2-7; D not certain. The CDR3 covers 14 residues. V lost 5 bases, J lost 0 bases, and 11 bases lay in between. Looked up from germline, CDR1 is SGHTA and CDR2 is FQGNSA.

This clonotype was observed many times. The CDR3 coding sequence is TGTGCCAGCAGAACTGGGAGGAACGAGCAGTACTTC. Its translation is CASRTGRNEQYF. V is TRBV25-1 and J is TRBJ2-7; the D gene is possibly TRBD2 (6 bases). Germline V gene sequence: CDR1 MGHDK, CDR2 SYGVNS. This CDR3 region has 12 residues. V lost 6 bases and J 5 bases, leaving 11 bases between the germline ends.

This clonotype was found many times. This rearrangement joins TRBV29-1 to TRBJ1-3; D not certain. Germline V lookup: CDR1 SQVTM, CDR2 ANQGSEA. Trimming removed 1 base from V and 0 bases from J, with 16 bases in between. CDR3 length: 17 residues. The CDR3 protein is CSVEGDGQEASGNTIYF. The CDR3 DNA is TGCAGCGTTGAAGGGGATGGTCAGGAAGCCTCTGGAAACACCATATATTTT.

This clonotype was counted many times. The chain combines TRBV9 with TRBJ2-2; D might be TRBD2 (5 bases). Trimming took off 0 bases at V and 2 bases at J, with 11 bases between the two ends. The CDR3 contains 16 residues. Germline CDR1 is SGDLS and CDR2 is YYNGEE. The CDR3 DNA sequence: TGTGCCAGCAGCGTAGTATCCGGGGTAAACACCGGGGAGCTGTTTTTT. This gives the protein CASSVVSGVNTGELFF.

In this sample, this clonotype turned up many times. CDR3 bases: TGCGCCAGCAGCCAAGATCGGAGCGGGAGGGTGAAGACCCAGTACTTC. Residues: CASSQDRSGRVKTQYF. This chain joins TRBV4-3 and TRBJ2-5; 10 positions match TRBD2. V shed 0 bases, J shed 6 bases, and the junction held 7 bases outside the gene matches. Germline-derived CDR1 and CDR2 are LGHNA and YSLEER. The CDR3 is made up of 16 amino acids.

This clonotype was observed many times. The genes are TRBV27 and TRBJ2-1; D call uncertain. V lost 10 bases to trimming and J lost 9 bases, with 22 bases between them. The CDR3 spans 14 residues. Per germline, CDR1 MNHEY and CDR2 SMNVEV (reference sequence). The CDR3 sequence: CATKGTLTRPEQFF. DNA for the CDR3: TGTGCCACCAAGGGAACTCTAACTCGGCCTGAGCAGTTCTTC.

The chain employs TRBV2 and TRBJ2-1, with 14 bases aligning to TRBD2. V shed 5 bases and J 5 bases; nucleotides not matched to a gene: 5. CDR1 is SNHLY, CDR2 FYNNEI, per germline. This CDR3 has 16 amino acids. This CDR3 is CASSPGLAGGNNEQFF. The CDR3 bases are TGTGCCAGCAGTCCAGGACTAGCGGGGGGCAACAATGAGCAGTTCTTC.

This clonotype was observed at least ten times. CDR3 region: CASKEGSDPTEAFF. As DNA, the CDR3 is TGTGCCAGCAAGGAAGGGTCCGACCCGACTGAAGCTTTCTTT. The gene calls are TRBV27 and TRBJ1-1; no clear D gene. This CDR3 has 14 residues. Trimming took off 7 bases at V and 5 bases at J, with 17 bases between the two ends. CDR1 and CDR2 (germline): MNHEY, SMNVEV (reference sequence).

The chain is built from TRBV18 and TRBJ2-7; D uncertain. The V end lost 6 bases, the J end lost 1 base, and 13 bases lay between the germline ends. Germline V gene data show CDR1 as KGHSH and CDR2 as LQKENI. This CDR3 is 14 amino acids long. The CDR3 here is CASSPTPRSYEQYF. In nucleotides, the CDR3 is TGTGCCAGCTCCCCAACACCTCGATCCTACGAGCAGTACTTC.

Notes on this clonotype: A much larger clone differs by one base, so this may be a read error. DNA of the CDR3: TGTGCCGGCAGCTTAGCAGGTCCGGTCACAGATACGCAGTATTTT. It translates to CAGSLAGPVTDTQYF. The genes are TRBV7-2 and TRBJ2-3; D not certain. Germline values: CDR1 SGHTA, CDR2 FQGNSA. The CDR3 runs to 15 residues.

This clonotype was observed many times. V and J are TRBV16 and TRBJ1-2, with D hard to call. The V and J ends lost 2 bases and 3 bases respectively, with 10 bases between them. The germline gives CDR1 KGHSY, CDR2 FQNENV. This CDR3 has 14 amino acids. The CDR3 DNA reads as TGTGCCAGCAGCCAAACGACGGCCGACTATGGCTACACCTTC. Encoded protein: CASSQTTADYGYTF.

This clonotype was counted only a few times. The chain links TRBV10-3 to TRBJ2-7; possible D gene TRBD2, 6 bases. This CDR3 is built from 13 residues. Trimming took 0 bases from V and 7 from J, leaving 10 bases between them. Germline assignment: CDR1 ENHRY and CDR2 SYGVKD. CDR3 coding DNA: TGTGCCATCAGTGAGTCTTGGGGGGAAGAGCAGTACTTC. Its translation is CAISESWGEEQYF.

The sample holds many counts of this clonotype. The chain recombines TRBV29-1 with TRBJ2-7; D might be TRBD1 or TRBD2, each matching 6 bases. The CDR3 contains 14 residues. Trimming pared 2 bases from V and 3 bases from J, leaving 14 bases between. Germline values: CDR1 SQVTM, CDR2 ANQGSEA. CDR3 nucleotide sequence: TGCAGCGTTGAAATCGGGGGCTCCGGCTACGAGCAGTACTTC. It yields the protein CSVEIGGSGYEQYF.

This clonotype was observed many times. The chain uses TRBV10-3 and TRBJ1-5, with D uncertain. The germline V gene encodes CDR1 ENHRY and CDR2 SYGVKD. V was pared by 7 bases and J by 0 bases, with 10 bases between. The CDR3 covers 14 residues. The CDR3, as DNA: TGTGCCATCACCCCCGGATTTAGCAATCAGCCCCAGCATTTT. It is translated as CAITPGFSNQPQHF.

The table lists this clonotype with many counts. The V gene is TRBV12-3 or TRBV12-4, the J gene TRBJ1-1; D call uncertain. This CDR3 is 13 amino acids long. Trimming cost V 2 bases and J 4 bases, with 8 bases left between them. The CDR3 region has the DNA TGTGCCAGCAGTTTAAGGGCGGTCACTGAAGCTTTCTTT. Amino acid sequence: CASSLRAVTEAFF.

In regard to this clonotype: Possible read error: a much larger clone is one base away. The J gene is TRBJ2-7, the V gene TRBV28, with TRBD2 matching over 9 bases. The CDR3 runs 15 residues. The germline gives CDR1 MDHEN, CDR2 SYDVKM. In nucleotides, the CDR3 is TGTGCCAGCCATTTTGCGGGAGGGTCGGGCTACGGGCAGTACTTC. It translates to CASHFAGGSGYGQYF.

This clonotype has ten or more counts. The chain couples TRBV29-1 to TRBJ1-1, with D perhaps TRBD1 (5 bases). The CDR3 spans 13 residues. In germline, CDR1 is SQVTM, CDR2 ANQGSEA. V lost 0 bases, J lost 6 bases, and 11 bases lay in between. CDR3 coding DNA: TGCAGCGTTGAAGATTTGGGGACTCCTGAAGCTTTCTTT. Its translation is CSVEDLGTPEAFF.

Comments on this clonotype: This clone may be a read error of a much larger clone one base away. The V and J genes are TRBV2 and TRBJ2-5; TRBD1 aligns across 7 bases. The CDR3 totals 16 residues. CDR1 and CDR2 from the germline V gene are SNHLY and FYNNEI. Written as DNA, the CDR3 is TGTGCCAGCAGGGCCGGGGACAGAGTAATCCAAGAGGCCCAGTACTTC. It is translated as CASRAGDRVIQEAQYF.

This clonotype appeared many times. The chain joins TRBV7-9 to TRBJ1-1; D remains unclear. The CDR3 covers 13 residues. Per the germline V gene, CDR1 is SEHNR and CDR2 is FQNEAQ (reference sequence). The V gene lost 5 bases and the J gene lost 1 base, with 8 bases spanning the gap. The CDR3 region is CASSTDRNTEAFF. The CDR3 DNA is TGTGCCAGCAGCACGGACCGGAACACTGAAGCTTTCTTT.

This clonotype occurred a few times. The chain has TRBV11-2 and TRBJ2-6; weak D call: TRBD1 (6 bases). CDR3 length: 19 residues. Germline values: CDR1 SGHAT, CDR2 FQNNGV. The V and J ends lost 2 bases and 2 bases respectively, with 19 bases between them. CDR3 DNA sequence: TGTGCCAGCAGCTTATACGCCGCGGCAGGGGTCACTGGGGCCAACGTCCTGACTTTC. Residues: CASSLYAAAGVTGANVLTF.

This clonotype was detected ten times or more. The chain uses TRBV7-9 and TRBJ2-3; D ambiguous. V was cut by 2 bases and J by 0 bases, with 15 bases left in between. The CDR3 has 17 amino acids. Germline CDR1 is SEHNR and CDR2 is FQNEAQ (reference sequence). CDR3 nucleotides: TGTGCCAGCAGCTTACCCCTCTGGACCACCAGCACAGATACGCAGTATTTT. Translated, it gives CASSLPLWTTSTDTQYF.